This T cell receptor beta chain was recorded in a study of CD8+CD57+ T cells in acquired aplastic anemia. In this sample, this clonotype turned up many times. The antigen is unknown. Profiles of TCR beta VDJ and CDR3 were generated from a genomic DNA template. TCRdb used MiXCR to reprocess the reads, holding one entry per CDR3 protein. The sample shows 250,000 or so distinct CDR3 sequences, about 44% of them seen only once. Study conclusions and caveats: Twenty-nine sequences, all CD8+ CDR3, were shared between patients and controls.

Germline assignment: CDR1 MNHNY and CDR2 SVGAGI (reference sequence). V gave up 4 bases and J gave up 16 bases; unmatched junction bases: 7. The CDR3 runs to 11 residues. All sequencing subjects had displayed CD8+CD57+ cell expansion on flow cytometry. By the time of blood sampling, patients had still received no therapy. Sequencing used sorted CD4+, CD8+, or CD8+CD57+ T cells (not recorded which) from PBMCs. This chain connects TRBV6-6 to TRBJ2-1, with 7 positions matching TRBD2. The TCR sequence derives from a human donor with aplastic anemia. For the CDR3, the DNA is TGTGCCAGCAGTTCCGGGGCGGGGGAATTCTTC. Its protein is CASSSGAGEFF.